This T cell receptor beta chain was captured by sequencing in a study of T cell responses to AZD1222 COVID-19 vaccine. General observations from the study: Spike was spanned by vaccine-associated CD4 TCRs, with dominance at 160-218 and 743-854. Baseline seropositivity characterized only six AZD1222 recipients.

The method was immunoSEQ multiplex PCR; TCRdb's version includes in-frame clones alone and lacks a portion of them. In the table there are 84,000 or so clones, more than 80% of which are singletons. The CDR3 is 18 residues long. CDR1 and CDR2 (germline): MNHEY, SVGEGT. Trimming removed 2 bases from V and 6 bases from J; junction bases left unmatched: 14. To note about this clone: The target antigen is unknown.

The TCR was taken from an adult in good health. The sequences come from peripheral blood, collected on day 0 of AZD1222 vaccination. The chain employs TRBV6-2 or TRBV6-3 and TRBJ2-3, with TRBD2 identical over 10 bases. This CDR3 is CASSYLAGARSQRDTQYF. The CDR3 DNA reads as TGTGCCAGCAGTTACCTAGCGGGAGCTCGCTCTCAGCGGGATACGCAGTATTTT.